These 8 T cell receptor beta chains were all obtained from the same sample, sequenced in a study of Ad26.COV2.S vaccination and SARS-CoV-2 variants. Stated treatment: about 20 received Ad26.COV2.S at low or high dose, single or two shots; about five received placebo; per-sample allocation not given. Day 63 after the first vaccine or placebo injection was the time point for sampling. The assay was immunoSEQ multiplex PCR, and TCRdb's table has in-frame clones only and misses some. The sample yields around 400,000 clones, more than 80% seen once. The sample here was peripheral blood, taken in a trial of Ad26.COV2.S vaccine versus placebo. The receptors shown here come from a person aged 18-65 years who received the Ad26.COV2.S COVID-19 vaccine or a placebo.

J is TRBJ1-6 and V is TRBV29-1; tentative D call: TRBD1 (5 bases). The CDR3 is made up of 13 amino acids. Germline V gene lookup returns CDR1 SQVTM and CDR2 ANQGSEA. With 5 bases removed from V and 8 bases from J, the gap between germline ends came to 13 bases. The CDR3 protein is CSVQATGDSPLHF. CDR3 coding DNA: TGCAGCGTTCAAGCTACAGGAGATTCACCCCTCCACTTT. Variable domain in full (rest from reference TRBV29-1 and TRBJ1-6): SAVISQKPSRDICQRGTSLTIQCQVDSQVTMMFWYRQQPGQSLTLIATANQGSEATYESGFVIDKFPISRPNLTFSTLTVSNMSPEDSSIYLCSVQATGDSPLHFGNGTRLTVT.

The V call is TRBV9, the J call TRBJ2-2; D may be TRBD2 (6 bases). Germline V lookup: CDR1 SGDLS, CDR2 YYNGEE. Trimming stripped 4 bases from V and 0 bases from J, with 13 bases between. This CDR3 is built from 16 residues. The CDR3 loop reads CASSPWTNANTGELFF. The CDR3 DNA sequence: TGTGCCAGCAGCCCTTGGACTAACGCGAACACCGGGGAGCTGTTTTTT.

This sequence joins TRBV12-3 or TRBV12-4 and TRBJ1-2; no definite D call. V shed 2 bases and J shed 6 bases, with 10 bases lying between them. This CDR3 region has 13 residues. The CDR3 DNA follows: TGTGCCAGCAGTTTATGGGGAGTGGATGGCTACACCTTC. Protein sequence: CASSLWGVDGYTF.

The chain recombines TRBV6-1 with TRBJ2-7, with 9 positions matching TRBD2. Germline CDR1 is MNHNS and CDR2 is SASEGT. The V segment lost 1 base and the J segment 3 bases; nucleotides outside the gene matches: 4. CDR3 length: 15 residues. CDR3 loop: CASSEGRAGGYEQYF. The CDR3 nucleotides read TGTGCCAGCAGTGAAGGGCGAGCGGGAGGCTACGAGCAGTACTTC.

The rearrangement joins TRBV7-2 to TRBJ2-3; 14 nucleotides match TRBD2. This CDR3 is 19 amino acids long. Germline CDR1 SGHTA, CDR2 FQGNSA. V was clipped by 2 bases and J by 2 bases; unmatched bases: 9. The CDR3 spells CASSLRLAGGPSYTDTQYF. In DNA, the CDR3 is TGTGCCAGCAGCTTACGACTAGCGGGAGGGCCTTCTTACACAGATACGCAGTATTTT.

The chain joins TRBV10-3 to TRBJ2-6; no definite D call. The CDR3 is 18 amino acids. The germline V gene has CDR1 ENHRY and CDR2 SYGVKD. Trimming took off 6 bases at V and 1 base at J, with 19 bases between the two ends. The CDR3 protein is CAISKGEEGPSGANVLTF. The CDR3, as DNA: TGTGCCATCAGCAAGGGTGAAGAAGGGCCTTCTGGGGCCAACGTCCTGACTTTC.

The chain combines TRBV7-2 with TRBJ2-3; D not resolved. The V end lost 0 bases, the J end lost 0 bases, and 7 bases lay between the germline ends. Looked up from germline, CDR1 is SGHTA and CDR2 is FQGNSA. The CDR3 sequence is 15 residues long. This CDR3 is CASSLALISTDTQYF. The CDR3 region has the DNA TGTGCCAGCAGCTTAGCGCTAATTAGCACAGATACGCAGTATTTT.

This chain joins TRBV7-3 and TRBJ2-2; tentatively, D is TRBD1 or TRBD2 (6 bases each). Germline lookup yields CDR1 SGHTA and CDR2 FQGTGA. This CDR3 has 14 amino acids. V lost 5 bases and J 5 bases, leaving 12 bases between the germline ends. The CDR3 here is CASSLRRGTGELFF. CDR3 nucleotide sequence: TGTGCCAGCAGCCTGCGGAGGGGGACCGGGGAGCTGTTTTTT.